This T cell receptor (beta chain) is from a study of blood T cell repertoires in COVID-19. Only in-frame clones appear in the TCRdb table, and some are missing; sequencing was by immunoSEQ multiplex PCR. Here the sample spans 180,000 or so clones, 70% to 90% being singletons. Germline CDR1 SGHAT, CDR2 FQNNGV. V lost 5 bases, J lost 2 bases, and 15 bases lay in between. CDR3 size: 15 residues. The sequenced sample was peripheral blood. The sequence came from a woman in her sixties or seventies with COVID-19, enrolled during active disease. The chain has TRBV11-2 and TRBJ2-5; D might be TRBD2 (5 bases). DNA of the CDR3: TGTGCCAGCAGCCCGCGGCGGGTAGCGCAAGAGACCCAGTACTTC. It encodes CASSPRRVAQETQYF.